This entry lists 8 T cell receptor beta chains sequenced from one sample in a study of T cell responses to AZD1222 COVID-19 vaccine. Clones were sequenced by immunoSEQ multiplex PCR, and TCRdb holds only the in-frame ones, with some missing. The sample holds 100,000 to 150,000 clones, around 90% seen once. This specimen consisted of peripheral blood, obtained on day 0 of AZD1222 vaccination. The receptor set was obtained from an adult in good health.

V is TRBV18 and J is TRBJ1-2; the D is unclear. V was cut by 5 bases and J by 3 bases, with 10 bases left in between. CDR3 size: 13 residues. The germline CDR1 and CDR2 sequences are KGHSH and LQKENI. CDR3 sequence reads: CASSVKADYGYTF. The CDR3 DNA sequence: TGTGCCAGCTCAGTGAAGGCGGACTATGGCTACACCTTC. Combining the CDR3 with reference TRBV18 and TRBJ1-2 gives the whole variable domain NAGVMQNPRHLVRRRGQEARLRCSPMKGHSHVYWYRQLPEEGLKFMVYLQKENIIDESGMPKERFSAEFPKEGPSILRIQQVVRGDSAAYFCASSVKADYGYTFGSGTRLTVV.

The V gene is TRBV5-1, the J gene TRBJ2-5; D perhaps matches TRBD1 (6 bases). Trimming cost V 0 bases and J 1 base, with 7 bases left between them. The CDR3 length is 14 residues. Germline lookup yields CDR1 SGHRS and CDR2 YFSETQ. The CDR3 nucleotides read TGCGCCAGCAGCTTGGGAGGGGGCCAAGAGACCCAGTACTTC. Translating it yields CASSLGGGQETQYF.

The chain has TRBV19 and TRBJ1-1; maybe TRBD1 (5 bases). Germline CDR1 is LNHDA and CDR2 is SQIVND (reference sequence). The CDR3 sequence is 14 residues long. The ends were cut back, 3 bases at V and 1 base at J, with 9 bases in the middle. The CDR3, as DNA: TGTGCCAGTAGTATTGGGGGACCGAACACTGAAGCTTTCTTT. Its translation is CASSIGGPNTEAFF.

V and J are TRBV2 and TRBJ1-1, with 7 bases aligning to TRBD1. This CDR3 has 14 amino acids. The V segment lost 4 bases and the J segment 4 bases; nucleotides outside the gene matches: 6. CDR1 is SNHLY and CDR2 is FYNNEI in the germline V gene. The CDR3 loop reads CASSVKQGITEAFF. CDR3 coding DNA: TGTGCCAGCAGTGTAAAACAGGGGATCACTGAAGCTTTCTTT.

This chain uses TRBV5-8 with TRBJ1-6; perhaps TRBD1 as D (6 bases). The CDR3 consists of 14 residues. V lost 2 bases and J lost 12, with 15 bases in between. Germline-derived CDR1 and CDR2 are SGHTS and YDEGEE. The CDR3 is CASSLTGFELPLHF. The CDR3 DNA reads TGTGCCAGCAGCTTAACAGGGTTTGAGTTACCCCTCCACTTT. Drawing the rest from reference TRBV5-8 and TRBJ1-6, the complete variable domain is EAGVTQSPTHLIKTRGQQATLRCSPISGHTSVYWYQQALGLGLQFLLWYDEGEERNRGNFPPRFSGRQFPNYSSELNVNALELEDSALYLCASSLTGFELPLHFGNGTRLTVT.

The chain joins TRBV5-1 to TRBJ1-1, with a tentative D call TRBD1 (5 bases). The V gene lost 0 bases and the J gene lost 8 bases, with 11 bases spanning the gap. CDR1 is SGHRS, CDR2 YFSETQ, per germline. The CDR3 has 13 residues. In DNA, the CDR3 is TGCGCCAGCAGCTTGGACAGGCTCAGAGAAGCTTTCTTT. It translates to CASSLDRLREAFF.

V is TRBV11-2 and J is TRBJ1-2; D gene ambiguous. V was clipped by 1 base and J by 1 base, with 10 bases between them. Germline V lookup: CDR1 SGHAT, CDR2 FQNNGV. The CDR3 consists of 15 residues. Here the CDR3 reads CASSLGAGLNYGYTF. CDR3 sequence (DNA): TGTGCCAGCAGCTTAGGGGCAGGCCTTAACTATGGCTACACCTTC.

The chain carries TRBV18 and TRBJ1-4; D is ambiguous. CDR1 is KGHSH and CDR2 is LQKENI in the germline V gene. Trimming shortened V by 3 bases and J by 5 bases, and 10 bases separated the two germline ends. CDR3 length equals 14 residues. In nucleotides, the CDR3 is TGTGCCAGCTCACCGGAAAGTTTGAATGAAAAACTGTTTTTT. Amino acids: CASSPESLNEKLFF.